Described below is a single T cell receptor beta chain sequence and its context. Only in-frame clones appear in the TCRdb table, and some are missing; sequencing was by immunoSEQ multiplex PCR. Counted here are about 660,000 clones, roughly 90% occurring once; the ten biggest clones make up over 0.008%. This entry belongs to a study of shared T cell receptors in the human thymus. This same sample was also part of a study on human thymus T cells. That report adds: The donor group consisted of healthy Finnish infants who were having corrective surgery for congenital heart defects. During corrective heart surgery, resections were taken, and the thymus tissue came from them. Thymic and blood repertoires appeared to display a bias in their usage of V and J genes. Among unrelated individuals, related research reported thymic repertoires that overlapped highly.

Sequencing input: thymocytes. The sequence derives from a boy less than two years old with a congenital heart defect.

The CDR3 loop is CASSPGLAGEREAATQYF. DNA of the CDR3: TGTGCCAGCAGCCCCGGACTAGCGGGAGAGAGGGAGGCAGCTACGCAGTATTTT. This rearrangement joins TRBV11-2 to TRBJ2-3, with 13 bases that match TRBD2. The CDR3 contains 18 residues. With V trimmed by 5 bases and J by 8 bases, 16 bases remained unmatched. The germline CDR1 and CDR2 sequences are SGHAT and FQNNGV.